These 31 T cell receptor beta chains share one sample of origin, sequenced in a study of blood T cell repertoires in COVID-19. This table comes from immunoSEQ multiplex PCR, and its TCRdb copy is limited to in-frame clones, with some not included. The table lists fewer than 250,000 clones, around nine tenths of them singletons. The sequenced sample consisted of peripheral blood. These receptors came from a man aged 55 to 70 who had recovered from COVID-19.

This clone was counted once. The chain joins TRBV4-1 to TRBJ1-1, with a possible D match to TRBD1 (5 bases). The CDR3 runs 16 residues. Germline V CDR1 and CDR2: MGHRA, YSYEKL. Trimming took off 2 bases at V and 4 bases at J, with 17 bases between the two ends. The CDR3 nucleotides read TGCGCCAGCAGCCAAATGCAGGGAAGATGGGGCACTGAAGCTTTCTTT. Protein product: CASSQMQGRWGTEAFF.

The rearrangement uses TRBV7-9 and TRBJ2-6; a possible D gene is TRBD2 (7 bases). This CDR3 contains 16 residues. Trimming shortened V by 5 bases and J by 10 bases, and 21 bases separated the two germline ends. The germline V gene has CDR1 SEHNR and CDR2 FQNEAQ (reference sequence). The CDR3 DNA sequence: TGTGCCAGCAGCCTTCAAGGGGGGCGGGAGCGGAACGTCCTGACTTTC. It codes for CASSLQGGRERNVLTF.

The chain carries TRBV4-1 and TRBJ2-7; 12 positions match TRBD2. V lost 4 bases to trimming and J lost 3 bases; unmatched junction nucleotides: 7. Per germline, CDR1 MGHRA and CDR2 YSYEKL. CDR3 length: 16 amino acids. CDR3 sequence reads: CASSRALAGGLYEQYF. In DNA, the CDR3 is TGCGCCAGCAGCCGGGCACTAGCGGGGGGACTCTACGAGCAGTACTTC.

The V and J genes are TRBV29-1 and TRBJ2-7; TRBD2 matches at 8 bases. Germline V gene sequence: CDR1 SQVTM, CDR2 ANQGSEA. The CDR3 spans 14 residues. V gave up 4 bases and J gave up 4 bases; unmatched junction bases: 9. CDR3: CSVVPGGRRYEQYF. As DNA, the CDR3 is TGCAGCGTTGTCCCGGGAGGGCGACGATACGAGCAGTACTTC.

The gene calls are TRBV6-5 and TRBJ2-1; TRBD1 aligns across 9 bases. The V gene end was trimmed by 6 bases and the J gene end by 7 bases; junction bases not matched to a gene: 4. The CDR3 consists of 13 residues. The germline V gene encodes CDR1 MNHEY and CDR2 SVGAGI. CDR3 bases: TGTGCCAGCAGAGGGACAGGGACGAATGAGCAGTTCTTC. This translates into CASRGTGTNEQFF.

Here the CDR3 reads CAVTQGYEAFF. Here the CDR3 DNA reads TGTGCCGTAACACAGGGATATGAAGCTTTCTTT. J is TRBJ1-1 and V is TRBV28; TRBD1 might be the D (6 bases). Trimming shortened V by 11 bases and J by 7 bases, and 14 bases separated the two germline ends. Germline values: CDR1 MDHEN, CDR2 SYDVKM. CDR3 size: 11 residues.

The chain employs TRBV20-1 and TRBJ2-5; D is ambiguous. The CDR3 has 12 amino acids. Germline V gene lookup returns CDR1 DFQATT and CDR2 SNEGSKA (reference sequence). Trimming shortened V by 5 bases and J by 7 bases, and 14 bases separated the two germline ends. CDR3 protein: CSARGSFWTQYF. CDR3 nucleotide sequence: TGCAGTGCTCGTGGTTCCTTTTGGACCCAGTACTTC.

The rearrangement joins TRBV30 to TRBJ1-4, with D maybe TRBD1 (5 bases). The germline gives CDR1 GTSNPN, CDR2 SVGIG (reference sequence). This CDR3 contains 14 residues. V dropped 5 bases and J dropped 5 bases, with 15 bases sitting between them. CDR3 loop: CAWGRGLINEKLFF. The CDR3 region has the DNA TGTGCCTGGGGGAGGGGACTGATCAATGAAAAACTGTTTTTT.

The V call is TRBV3-1 (or the pseudogene TRBV3-2), the J call TRBJ2-1, with 9 bases identical to TRBD2. The length of the CDR3 is 12 residues. The V gene end was trimmed by 3 bases and the J gene end by 9 bases; junction bases not matched to a gene: 0. Germline V lookup: CDR1 LGHDT, CDR2 YNNKEL (reference sequence). CDR3 amino acids: CASSHSGGEQFF. The CDR3 nucleotides are TGTGCCAGCAGCCATAGCGGGGGTGAGCAGTTCTTC.

The rearrangement uses TRBV6-5 and TRBJ2-3; D possibly corresponds to TRBD2 (5 bases). The CDR3 has 12 residues. Per germline, CDR1 MNHEY and CDR2 SVGAGI. Trimming removed 11 bases from V and 0 bases from J, with 9 bases in between. The CDR3 region is CAARGSTDTQYF. Here the CDR3 DNA reads TGTGCCGCCCGAGGGAGCACAGATACGCAGTATTTT.

V gene TRBV10-3 combines with J gene TRBJ1-1; tentatively, D is TRBD1 (6 bases). This CDR3 contains 15 residues. Germline V gene lookup returns CDR1 ENHRY and CDR2 SYGVKD. Trimming stripped 3 bases from V and 1 base from J, with 12 bases between. The CDR3 is CAISEGGGANTEAFF. CDR3 DNA: TGTGCCATCAGTGAAGGAGGGGGGGCGAACACTGAAGCTTTCTTT.

The chain has TRBV5-1 and TRBJ2-5, with 10 bases aligning to TRBD1. This CDR3 contains 14 residues. Germline CDR1 is SGHRS and CDR2 is YFSETQ. V was pared by 7 bases and J by 3 bases, with 6 bases of the junction left unmatched. CDR3 in DNA: TGCGCCAGCGGAACGACAGGGGGCGAAGAGACCCAGTACTTC. Its translation: CASGTTGGEETQYF.

The genes are TRBV3-1 (or the pseudogene TRBV3-2) and TRBJ2-3; the match to TRBD2 covers 10 bases. V lost 5 bases to trimming and J lost 0 bases; unmatched junction nucleotides: 5. Germline CDR1 reads LGHDT; CDR2 reads YNNKEL (reference sequence). This CDR3 spans 16 amino acids. The CDR3 DNA is TGTGCCAGCAGCATCGGGACTAGCGCTAGCACAGATACGCAGTATTTT. It codes for CASSIGTSASTDTQYF.

This chain connects TRBV19 to TRBJ2-5; possible D gene TRBD1, 5 bases. The CDR3 is 13 residues long. Germline-derived CDR1 and CDR2 are LNHDA and SQIVND (reference sequence). Trimming removed 2 bases at V and 5 bases at J, with 9 bases between. The DNA of the CDR3 is TGTGCCAGTAGTATACAGGGATGGGAGACCCAGTACTTC. This translates into CASSIQGWETQYF. The full variable domain, rest sourced from reference TRBV19 and TRBJ2-5, is DGGITQSPKYLFRKEGQNVTLSCEQNLNHDAMYWYRQDPGQGLRLIYYSQIVNDFQKGDIAEGYSVSREKKESFPLTVTSAQKNPTAFYLCASSIQGWETQYFGPGTRLLVL.

This chain joins TRBV14 and TRBJ2-7, with 8 bases that match TRBD2. Germline V CDR1 and CDR2: SGHDN, FVKESK. V shed 6 bases, J shed 3 bases, and the junction held 13 bases outside the gene matches. The CDR3 sequence is 16 residues long. The CDR3 loop is CASSLSYGGAIYEQYF. In DNA, the CDR3 is TGTGCCAGCAGTCTCTCATACGGGGGGGCCATCTACGAGCAGTACTTC. Together with reference TRBV14 and TRBJ2-7, the CDR3 gives the full variable domain: EAGVTQFPSHSVIEKGQTVTLRCDPISGHDNLYWYRRVMGKEIKFLLHFVKESKQDESGMPNNRFLAERTGGTYSTLKVQPAELEDSGVYFCASSLSYGGAIYEQYFGPGTRLTVT.

This clone was found once. CDR3: CASSFKLAAQETQYF. The CDR3 DNA reads TGTGCCAGCAGCTTTAAACTAGCGGCTCAAGAGACCCAGTACTTC. The chain uses TRBV5-4 and TRBJ2-5, with 8 nucleotides matching TRBD2. Germline V lookup: CDR1 SGHNT, CDR2 YYREEE (reference sequence). The CDR3 has 15 amino acids. The V and J ends lost 2 bases and 2 bases, in that order; junction bases with no gene match: 5.

The CDR3 nucleotides read TGCGCCAGCAGCCAGGCTAGCGGCACAGATACGCAGTATTTT. The encoded protein is CASSQASGTDTQYF. J is TRBJ2-3 and V is TRBV4-3; tentatively, D is TRBD2 (6 bases). Germline values: CDR1 LGHNA, CDR2 YSLEER. Trimming pared 3 bases from V and 1 base from J, leaving 8 bases between. This CDR3 contains 14 residues.

This sequence joins TRBV15 and TRBJ2-1, with 9 bases fitting TRBD2. This CDR3 spans 18 amino acids. Germline V gives CDR1 LNHNV, CDR2 YYDKDF (reference sequence). Trimming took 0 bases from V and 3 from J; bases not matched to a gene: 9. CDR3 DNA: TGTGCCACCAGCAGAGATCTGGGACTAGCAAGTGACTACAATGAGCAGTTCTTC. As protein: CATSRDLGLASDYNEQFF.

The chain couples TRBV18 to TRBJ1-5; tentatively, D is TRBD1 (5 bases). CDR1 KGHSH and CDR2 LQKENI come from the germline V gene. This CDR3 has 15 amino acids. Trimming took 5 bases from V and 2 from J, leaving 13 bases between them. This CDR3 is CASSSGQGRNQPQHF. CDR3 nucleotides: TGTGCCAGCTCATCTGGACAAGGGCGCAATCAGCCCCAGCATTTT.

This clone appeared a single time. The gene calls are TRBV7-6 and TRBJ1-3; 7 bases fit TRBD1. This CDR3 spans 16 amino acids. CDR1 SGHVS and CDR2 FNYEAQ come from the germline V gene. Losses at the gene ends were 5 bases for V and 0 bases for J; bases not matched to a gene: 7. In DNA, the CDR3 is TGTGCCAGCAGCCCCCTGGGACAGAGCTCTGGAAACACCATATATTTT. The encoded protein is CASSPLGQSSGNTIYF.

The chain recombines TRBV3-1 (or the pseudogene TRBV3-2) with TRBJ1-2; 12 bases line up with TRBD1. The CDR3 loop spans 15 amino acids. Trimming at V came to 4 bases and at J to 6 bases, leaving 6 bases not matched to a gene. From germline, CDR1 is LGHDT and CDR2 YNNKEL (reference sequence). In nucleotides, the CDR3 is TGTGCCAGCAGCCTGGGGACAGGGGGCAATAATGGCTACACCTTC. Encoded protein: CASSLGTGGNNGYTF.

The chain uses TRBV11-2 and TRBJ2-7; 7 positions match TRBD2. Trimming took 5 bases from V and 1 from J; bases not matched to a gene: 5. The CDR3 runs 14 residues. CDR1 SGHAT and CDR2 FQNNGV come from the germline V gene. DNA of the CDR3: TGTGCCAGCAGCCGCCCGGGGGGATCCTACGAGCAGTACTTC. Encoded protein: CASSRPGGSYEQYF.

The V gene is TRBV27, the J gene TRBJ2-7, with TRBD1 matching 8 bases. The CDR3 runs 14 residues. J was trimmed by 6 bases and V by 4 bases; bases with no gene match: 8. Germline V gives CDR1 MNHEY, CDR2 SMNVEV (reference sequence). The CDR3 sequence is CASSSQTGDGEQYF. The CDR3 coding sequence is TGTGCCAGCAGTTCCCAGACAGGGGATGGCGAGCAGTACTTC.

The chain combines TRBV30 with TRBJ1-2; 8 positions match TRBD1. Trimming at V came to 2 bases and at J to 6 bases, leaving 5 bases not matched to a gene. The CDR3 is made up of 13 amino acids. Germline V gives CDR1 GTSNPN, CDR2 SVGIG (reference sequence). The CDR3 here is CAWSPDRGDGYTF. The CDR3 nucleotides are TGTGCCTGGAGTCCAGACAGGGGTGATGGCTACACCTTC.

This rearrangement joins TRBV9 to TRBJ2-2; possibly TRBD1 for D (6 bases). CDR1 and CDR2 (germline): SGDLS, YYNGEE. V dropped 3 bases and J dropped 6 bases, with 15 bases sitting between them. This CDR3 is 15 amino acids long. CDR3 region: CASSEITGFAGELFF. CDR3 bases: TGTGCCAGCAGCGAAATAACAGGGTTTGCCGGGGAGCTGTTTTTT.

The chain employs TRBV5-1 and TRBJ2-1, with 11 bases aligning to TRBD2. V was pared by 3 bases and J by 8 bases, with 4 bases of the junction left unmatched. CDR1 SGHRS and CDR2 YFSETQ come from the germline V gene. This CDR3 is built from 14 residues. The CDR3 loop reads CASSSGLAADEQFF. DNA of the CDR3: TGCGCCAGCAGCTCGGGACTAGCGGCGGATGAGCAGTTCTTC. The variable domain in full, with the rest retrieved from reference TRBV5-1 and TRBJ2-1, is KAGVTQTPRYLIKTRGQQVTLSCSPISGHRSVSWYQQTPGQGLQFLFEYFSETQRNKGNFPGRFSGRQFSNSRSEMNVSTLELGDSALYLCASSSGLAADEQFFGPGTRLTVL.

The chain combines TRBV11-2 with TRBJ2-5; D possibly corresponds to TRBD2 (7 bases). From germline, CDR1 is SGHAT and CDR2 FQNNGV. Trimming took 3 bases from V and 4 from J, leaving 12 bases between them. The CDR3 loop spans 14 amino acids. CDR3 DNA sequence: TGTGCCAGCAGCTTCCACAGGGAGGGAGAGACCCAGTACTTC. It translates to CASSFHREGETQYF.

The chain couples TRBV18 to TRBJ1-1, with 9 bases identical to TRBD1. CDR1 is KGHSH, CDR2 LQKENI, per germline. CDR3 length: 15 residues. V was clipped by 3 bases and J by 4 bases; unmatched bases: 6. The CDR3 coding sequence is TGTGCCAGCTCACCGTCACAGGGGGCTGTCACTGAAGCTTTCTTT. This translates into CASSPSQGAVTEAFF.

The rearrangement uses TRBV2 and TRBJ1-6; D not resolved. CDR3 size: 15 residues. Germline V gives CDR1 SNHLY, CDR2 FYNNEI. The V end was cut by 2 bases, the J end by 0 bases, with 5 bases between. The CDR3 coding sequence is TGTGCCAGCAGTGAATTCAACTCCTATAATTCACCCCTCCACTTT. As protein: CASSEFNSYNSPLHF.

This chain joins TRBV5-4 and TRBJ1-3, with 8 bases that match TRBD1. CDR3 length: 15 residues. J lost 0 bases, V lost 2 bases, and 1 base had no gene match. Germline V gene sequence: CDR1 SGHNT, CDR2 YYREEE (reference sequence). CDR3 in DNA: TGTGCCAGCAGCTTCACAGGGGGCTCTGGAAACACCATATATTTT. This gives the protein CASSFTGGSGNTIYF. The entire variable domain, with the rest obtained from reference TRBV5-4 and TRBJ1-3, is as follows: ETGVTQSPTHLIKTRGQQVTLRCSSQSGHNTVSWYQQALGQGPQFIFQYYREEENGRGNFPPRFSGLQFPNYSSELNVNALELDDSALYLCASSFTGGSGNTIYFGEGSWLTVV.

The chain has TRBV19 and TRBJ2-3, with 9 bases fitting TRBD1. V trimming: 4 bases; J trimming: 4 bases; junction bases outside the gene matches: 9. The CDR3 has 16 residues. Germline CDR1 LNHDA, CDR2 SQIVND (reference sequence). For the CDR3, the DNA is TGTGCCAGTAGTAGCTCGGACAGGGGTAGGTCAGATACGCAGTATTTT. It encodes CASSSSDRGRSDTQYF.